A single T cell receptor beta chain is shown here with its context. The data are from a study of Ad26.COV2.S vaccination and SARS-CoV-2 variants. This sample's treatment: about 20 received Ad26.COV2.S at low or high dose, single or two shots; roughly five received placebo; per-sample allocation not given. The samples were gathered on day 63 after the first injection of vaccine or placebo. The donor's status was that of an adult aged 18-55 years in Boston. SARS-CoV-2 spike from the Wuhan strain was encoded by the vaccine, an Ad26 vector. Profiled with immunoSEQ multiplex PCR; TCRdb holds only in-frame clones, not every one. This table has about 680,000 clones, about 89% appearing once. The length of the CDR3 is 17 residues. Per the germline V gene, CDR1 is SGHTA and CDR2 is FQGNSA. Trimming cost V 6 bases and J 2 bases, with 21 bases left between them.

The sequencing here drew on peripheral blood, taken in a trial of Ad26.COV2.S vaccine versus placebo. The chain links TRBV7-2 to TRBJ2-3; a weak D match, TRBD2 (6 bases). The clonotype originates from a person aged 18-60 years who received the Ad26.COV2.S COVID-19 vaccine or a placebo. The CDR3 DNA sequence: TGTGCCAGCAGGCCCCTGGAGGGGTGGAGGGCCACAGATACGCAGTATTTT. It yields the protein CASRPLEGWRATDTQYF. Full variable domain (outside the CDR3, taken from reference TRBV7-2 and TRBJ2-3): GAGVSQSPSNKVTEKGKDVELRCDPISGHTALYWYRQSLGQGLEFLIYFQGNSAPDKSGLPSDRFSAERTGGSVSTLTIQRTQQEDSAVYLCASRPLEGWRATDTQYFGPGTRLTVL.